A selection of T cell receptor beta chains follows, all from one sample in a study of T cell changes during pregnancy in multiple sclerosis. Clones were read by immunoSEQ multiplex PCR, and TCRdb kept only the in-frame ones, dropping some. The table has approximately 93,000 clones, 85% to 95% seen once. Sequences were derived from peripheral blood, sampled before pregnancy. Receptor source: a female donor with multiple sclerosis, enrolled in a pregnancy study. Each CDR3 is given with its conserved first and last residue. Fields, in order: clone size, V gene, J gene, D gene, CDR3 DNA, CDR3 protein. The D gene is left open where the match is weak. A row's size may be missing; if present it is once, few, many or a size class.

-	TRBV11-2	TRBJ2-7	TRBD2	TGTGCCAGCAGCCTAGCTAGCGGGGGAGTCTACGAGCAGTACTTC	CASSLASGGVYEQYF
-	TRBV19	TRBJ2-7	TRBD1	TGTGCCAGTAGTATAGCAACAGGGGCCTCCTACGAGCAGTACTTC	CASSIATGASYEQYF
-	TRBV5-1	TRBJ1-1	-	TGCGCCAGCAGCCCCGAGGGCGGGAGAGCTGAAGCTTTCTTT	CASSPEGGRAEAFF
-	TRBV4-3	TRBJ1-1	-	TGCGCCAGCAGCCAAGGAAAGGGGCCTAACACTGAAGCTTTCTTT	CASSQGKGPNTEAFF
-	TRBV7-3	TRBJ2-7	TRBD2	TGTGCCAGCAGCTTAGTAGGGACTACAATCGACGAGCAGTACTTC	CASSLVGTTIDEQYF
-	TRBV10-3	TRBJ2-1	TRBD2	TGTGCCATCAGTGTTGATAGCGGGGCCAATGAGCAGTTCTTC	CAISVDSGANEQFF
once	TRBV11-2	TRBJ2-5	TRBD2	TGTGCCAGCAGCTGGGCTAGCGGGAGACTTGAGACCCAGTACTTC	CASSWASGRLETQYF
once	TRBV18	TRBJ1-1	-	TGTGCCAGCTCACCGTTGGACAGCGACACTGAAGCTTTCTTT	CASSPLDSDTEAFF
-	TRBV5-1	TRBJ2-7	TRBD1	TGCGCCAGCAGCACTAGACAGGGGGCGGGTGAGCAGTACTTC	CASSTRQGAGEQYF
once	TRBV11-3	TRBJ1-1	-	TGTGCCAGCAGCCTGGGGCCGAACACTGAAGCTTTCTTT	CASSLGPNTEAFF
-	TRBV23-1	TRBJ2-7	-	TGCGCCAGCAACGGGATACACGGGGAGCAGTACTTC	CASNGIHGEQYF
-	TRBV2	TRBJ1-2	TRBD1	TGTGCCAGCAGACCCAGGGGGTCAGGGGGCTATGGCTACACCTTC	CASRPRGSGGYGYTF
-	TRBV7-2	TRBJ2-6	-	TGTGCCAGTAACAGGGCCATATTCTCTGGGGCCAACGTCCTGACTTTC	CASNRAIFSGANVLTF
-	TRBV7-6	TRBJ2-5	-	TGTGCCAGCAGCCCCCGGGAAGAGACCCAGTACTTC	CASSPREETQYF
-	TRBV5-1	TRBJ2-1	TRBD2	TGCGCCAGCAGCTTGGCTAGCGGGGGGCAACGCAATGAGCAGTTCTTC	CASSLASGGQRNEQFF
-	TRBV6-5	TRBJ1-5	TRBD1	TGTGCCAGCAGCCGACAGGGCGATAGCAATCAGCCCCAGCATTTT	CASSRQGDSNQPQHF
-	TRBV7-2	TRBJ2-1	-	TGTGCCAGCAGCGAGGGGGGGGCCGGGTACAATGAGCAGTTCTTC	CASSEGGAGYNEQFF
-	TRBV15	TRBJ1-2	TRBD1	TGTGCCACCAGCAGCCCGGGACAGGGCCACTATGGCTACACCTTC	CATSSPGQGHYGYTF
-	TRBV6-5	TRBJ2-1	-	TGTGCCAGCAGTCCTCGGGCTAGCGACAATGAGCAGTTCTTC	CASSPRASDNEQFF
-	TRBV28	TRBJ1-1	-	TGTGCCAGCAGTTTAGGAGGGGTCGCTGAAGCTTTCTTT	CASSLGGVAEAFF
-	TRBV28	TRBJ2-5	TRBD1	TGTGCCAGCAGGGGGGGACAGGGGTTTTGGGAGACCCAGTACTTC	CASRGGQGFWETQYF
-	TRBV4-1	TRBJ2-7	-	TGCGCCAGCAGCCAGGGGGGACTCCGGAGGGGCGAGCAGTACTTC	CASSQGGLRRGEQYF
-	TRBV5-4	TRBJ2-7	-	TGTGCCAGCAGCGGTGACAGGGAGGAAAACTTC	CASSGDREENF
once	TRBV30	TRBJ2-7	TRBD2	TGTGCCTGGAGCGATCTTCGACTAGCGGACGAGCAGTACTTC	CAWSDLRLADEQYF
-	TRBV6-5	TRBJ1-2	-	TGTGCCAGCAGTTACTCGTGGTTCGGGGGGAACAATGGCTACACCTTC	CASSYSWFGGNNGYTF
-	TRBV6-7	TRBJ2-1	-	TGTGCCAGCAGTTACTCGGCAGGGGAGTTCTTC	CASSYSAGEFF
-	TRBV7-3	TRBJ2-3	TRBD1	TGTGCCAGCAGTTCGACAGGGAAAAATACGCAGTATTTT	CASSSTGKNTQYF
-	TRBV29-1	TRBJ2-5	-	TGCAGCGCGCGCCAGGGTACAGAGACCCAGTACTTC	CSARQGTETQYF
once	TRBV5-4	TRBJ2-1	TRBD2	TGTGCCAGCAGCTTTGGCGGGAGGGCCCACAATGAGCAGTTCTTC	CASSFGGRAHNEQFF
-	TRBV4-3	TRBJ2-7	-	TGCGCCAGCAGCCAGACCCGCGGCGGAGGCGAGCAGTACTTC	CASSQTRGGGEQYF
-	TRBV4-1	TRBJ2-3	-	TGCGCCAGCAGCCCGGACTATCCTAGCACAGATACGCAGTATTTT	CASSPDYPSTDTQYF
-	TRBV19	TRBJ2-1	TRBD1	TGTGCCAGTTCCAGGGCGGGACAGGGGAACAGCGGAGGGGGCCGGGAGCAGTTCTTC	CASSRAGQGNSGGGREQFF
-	TRBV27	TRBJ2-3	TRBD2	TGTGCCAGCAGCCTCGGGACTAGCGGGAGAGTAAGGCGCACAGATACGCAGTATTTT	CASSLGTSGRVRRTDTQYF
-	TRBV6-1	TRBJ2-1	TRBD2	TGTGCCAGCAGTGAAGCGCGAGTAGCGGGAGGTTTGCATGAGCAGTTCTTC	CASSEARVAGGLHEQFF
-	TRBV19	TRBJ1-5	-	TGTGCCAGTAGTACAAAATTTATAGGCAATCAGCCCCAGCATTTT	CASSTKFIGNQPQHF
-	TRBV10-3	TRBJ1-5	-	TGTGCCATCAGTGAGTCGGGCGGCAATCAGCCCCAGCATTTT	CAISESGGNQPQHF
-	TRBV4-3	TRBJ2-2	-	TGCGCCAGCAGCAGGCGGGACACCGGGGAGCTGTTTTTT	CASSRRDTGELFF
-	TRBV11-2	TRBJ2-1	-	TGTGCCAGCAGCTTAGTAGTGTCGTCCTACAATGAGCAGTTCTTC	CASSLVVSSYNEQFF
-	TRBV5-1	TRBJ2-7	TRBD1	TGCGCCAGCAGGAGGACAGGGGTCTACGAGCAGTACTTC	CASRRTGVYEQYF
-	TRBV15	TRBJ2-7	-	TGTGCCACCAGCAGAGAAGCGATTGCCTACGAGCAGTACTTC	CATSREAIAYEQYF
-	TRBV18	TRBJ2-3	-	TGTGCCAGCTCACCAACGAGCTCAGATACGCAGTATTTT	CASSPTSSDTQYF
-	TRBV28	TRBJ2-5	TRBD1	TGTGCCAGCAGAACCTGGCAGGGGGCGAGCGAAGAGACCCAGTACTTC	CASRTWQGASEETQYF
once	TRBV5-5	TRBJ2-7	TRBD1	TGTGCCAGCAGCCCGATACAGGGGATCAGGGTCTACGAGCAGTACTTC	CASSPIQGIRVYEQYF
-	TRBV6-5	TRBJ2-1	-	TGTGCCAGCAGTTACGATCTAGCGAGGCATGAGCAGTTCTTC	CASSYDLARHEQFF
-	TRBV6-1	TRBJ1-1	TRBD1	TGTGCCAGCAGGTTGGGACAGCCGAACACTGAAGCTTTCTTT	CASRLGQPNTEAFF
-	TRBV30	TRBJ2-2	TRBD2	TGTGCCTGGAGTGGGGGACTAGCGGGAGTACCCGGGGAGCTGTTTTTT	CAWSGGLAGVPGELFF
once	TRBV7-2	TRBJ2-3	TRBD2	TGTGCCAGCAGCCGACTAGCGGGAGGGCCCGCCGATACGCAGTATTTT	CASSRLAGGPADTQYF
-	TRBV7-3	TRBJ2-2	TRBD1	TGTGCCAGCAGCTCATCTCCGGGACAGGCCACCGGGGAGCTGTTTTTT	CASSSSPGQATGELFF
-	TRBV5-1	TRBJ1-3	-	TGCGCCAGCAGCCGCGGGGGCAGGGGATATGGAGGAAACACCATATATTTT	CASSRGGRGYGGNTIYF